This T cell receptor (beta chain) was sequenced in a study of shared clonotypes between healthy human individuals. Everyone who donated was a Caucasian adult who lived in Nashville, Tennessee. Genomic DNA per cell subset filled all wells of several immunoSEQ plates. Ten immunoSEQ deep assay plates served to sequence unsorted PBMC DNA. Repertoires were generated with immunoSEQ multiplex PCR, while TCRdb's copy carries only in-frame clones and drops some. Found here are 450,000 to 500,000 clones, 75% to 85% of them singletons; the top ten hold roughly 13%. Per the germline V gene, CDR1 is SGHTA and CDR2 is FQGTGA. V lost 0 bases and J 0 bases, leaving 6 bases between the germline ends. This CDR3 has 14 residues.

The source of this sequence is a woman aged 40 to 50 in good health. Some clones in this sample may be carry-over from other donors' samples. V is TRBV7-3 and J is TRBJ2-7; D ambiguous. The sequenced sample consisted of PBMCs. The DNA of the CDR3 is TGTGCCAGCAGCTTAACGGGAATCTCCTACGAGCAGTACTTC. It translates to CASSLTGISYEQYF.